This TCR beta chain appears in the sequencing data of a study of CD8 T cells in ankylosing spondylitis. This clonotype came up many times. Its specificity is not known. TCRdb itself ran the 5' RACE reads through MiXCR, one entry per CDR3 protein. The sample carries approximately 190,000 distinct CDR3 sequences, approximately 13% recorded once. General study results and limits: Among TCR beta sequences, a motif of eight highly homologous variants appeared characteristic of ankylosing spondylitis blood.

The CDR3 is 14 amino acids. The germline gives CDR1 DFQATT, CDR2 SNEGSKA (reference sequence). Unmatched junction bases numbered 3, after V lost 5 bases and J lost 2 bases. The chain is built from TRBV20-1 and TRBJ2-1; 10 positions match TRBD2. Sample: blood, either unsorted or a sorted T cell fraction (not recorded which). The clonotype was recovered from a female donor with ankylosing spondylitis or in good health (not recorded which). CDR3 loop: CSARTSGPYNEQFF. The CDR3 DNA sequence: TGCAGTGCTCGGACTAGCGGCCCCTACAATGAGCAGTTCTTC.